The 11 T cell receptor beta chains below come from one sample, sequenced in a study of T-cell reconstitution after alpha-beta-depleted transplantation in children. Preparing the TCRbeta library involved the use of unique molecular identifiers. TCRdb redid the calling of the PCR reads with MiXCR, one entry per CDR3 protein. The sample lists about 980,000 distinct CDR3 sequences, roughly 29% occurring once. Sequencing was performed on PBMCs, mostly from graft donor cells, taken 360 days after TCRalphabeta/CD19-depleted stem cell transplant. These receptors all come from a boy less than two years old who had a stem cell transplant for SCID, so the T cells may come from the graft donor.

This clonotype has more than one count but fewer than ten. The DNA for the CDR3 is TGTGCCAGTAGTCCCCACCGGACAGGGGTGAACACCGGGGAGCTGTTTTTT. This translates into CASSPHRTGVNTGELFF. The chain is built from TRBV19 and TRBJ2-2, with TRBD1 identical over 9 bases. CDR3 length: 17 amino acids. Unmatched junction bases numbered 8, after V lost 5 bases and J lost 1 base. Per germline, CDR1 LNHDA and CDR2 SQIVND (reference sequence).

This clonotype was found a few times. The CDR3 region has the DNA TGTGCCAGCAGCGTAGGGATGGTCTCTGGAAACACCATATATTTT. Protein product: CASSVGMVSGNTIYF. The genes are TRBV9 and TRBJ1-3, with unresolved D. Germline values: CDR1 SGDLS, CDR2 YYNGEE. The ends were cut back, 0 bases at V and 0 bases at J, with 7 bases in the middle. The CDR3 extends over 15 amino acids.

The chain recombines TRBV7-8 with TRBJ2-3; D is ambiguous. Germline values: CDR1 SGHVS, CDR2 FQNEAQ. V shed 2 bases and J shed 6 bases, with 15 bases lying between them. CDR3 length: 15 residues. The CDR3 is CASSLITGPPDTQYF. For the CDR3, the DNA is TGTGCCAGCAGCTTAATAACGGGCCCCCCCGATACGCAGTATTTT.

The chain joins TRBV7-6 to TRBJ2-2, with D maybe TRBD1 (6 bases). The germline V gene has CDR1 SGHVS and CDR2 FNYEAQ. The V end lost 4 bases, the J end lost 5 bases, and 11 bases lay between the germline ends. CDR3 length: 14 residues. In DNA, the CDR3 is TGTGCCAGCAGCTCGTCGCAGGGGACCGGGGAGCTGTTTTTT. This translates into CASSSSQGTGELFF.

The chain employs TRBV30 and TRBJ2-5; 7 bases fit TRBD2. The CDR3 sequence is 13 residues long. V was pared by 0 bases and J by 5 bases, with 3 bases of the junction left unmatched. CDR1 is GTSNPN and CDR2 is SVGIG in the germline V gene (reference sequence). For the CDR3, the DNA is TGTGCCTGGAGTGTCGGACTAGTGGAGACCCAGTACTTC. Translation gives CAWSVGLVETQYF.

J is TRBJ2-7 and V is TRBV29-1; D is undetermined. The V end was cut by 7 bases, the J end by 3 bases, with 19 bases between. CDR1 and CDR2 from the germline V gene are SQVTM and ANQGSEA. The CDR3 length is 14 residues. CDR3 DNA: TGCAGCGCAACTATCGGCCTCATCGTCTACGAGCAGTACTTC. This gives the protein CSATIGLIVYEQYF.

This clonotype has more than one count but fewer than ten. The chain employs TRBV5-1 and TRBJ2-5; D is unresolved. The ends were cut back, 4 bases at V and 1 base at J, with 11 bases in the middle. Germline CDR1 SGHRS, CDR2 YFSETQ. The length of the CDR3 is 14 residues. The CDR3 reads CASSPGRAQETQYF. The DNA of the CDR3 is TGCGCCAGCAGCCCCGGACGGGCCCAAGAGACCCAGTACTTC.

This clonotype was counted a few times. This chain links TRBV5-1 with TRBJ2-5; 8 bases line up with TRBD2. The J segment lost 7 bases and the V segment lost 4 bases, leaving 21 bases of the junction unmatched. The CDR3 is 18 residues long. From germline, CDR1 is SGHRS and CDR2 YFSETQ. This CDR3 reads CASSAGTRGKAGQGTQYF. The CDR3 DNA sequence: TGCGCCAGCAGCGCGGGGACTAGGGGGAAGGCGGGCCAGGGGACCCAGTACTTC.

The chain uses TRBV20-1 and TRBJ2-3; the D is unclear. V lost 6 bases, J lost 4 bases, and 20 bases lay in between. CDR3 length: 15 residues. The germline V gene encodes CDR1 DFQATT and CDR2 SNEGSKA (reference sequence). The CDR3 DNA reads TGCAGTGCCTATCTTAGAAGGTTGGGCTCAGATACGCAGTATTTT. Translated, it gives CSAYLRRLGSDTQYF.

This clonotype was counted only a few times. The CDR3 DNA sequence: TGCAGTGCTCAGACGGGACTAGCGGGGACCGGTAAGCAGTTCTTC. Protein sequence: CSAQTGLAGTGKQFF. The rearrangement links TRBV20-1 to TRBJ2-1; 13 bases are shared with TRBD2. This CDR3 region has 15 residues. CDR1 and CDR2 (germline): DFQATT, SNEGSKA (reference sequence). V shed 5 bases, J shed 11 bases, and the junction held 12 bases outside the gene matches.

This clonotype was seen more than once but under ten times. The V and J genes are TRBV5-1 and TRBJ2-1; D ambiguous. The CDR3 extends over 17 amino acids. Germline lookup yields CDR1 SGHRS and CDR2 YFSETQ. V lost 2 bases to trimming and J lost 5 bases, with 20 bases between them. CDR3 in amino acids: CASSFHRALSWNNEQFF. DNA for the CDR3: TGCGCCAGCAGCTTCCACCGGGCACTGTCCTGGAACAATGAGCAGTTCTTC.